Listed below are T cell receptor beta chains from one sample, sequenced in a study of T cell clusters in autoimmune cytopenias. TCRdb reanalyzed the multiplex PCR reads, giving one entry per CDR3 protein sequence and no DNA. The sample holds about 1,600 distinct CDR3 sequences. The sample was peripheral blood. These receptor sequences come from a human donor with an autoimmune cytopenia, with autoimmune hepatitis or in good health (not recorded which). CDR3s include the opening cysteine and the closing phenylalanine or tryptophan. The listing skips clone size in some rows; elsewhere it reads once, few, many or a size class.

>TRBV6-5|TRBJ2-7|medium-sized
CASSYSRAVRSEQYF
>TRBV18|TRBJ2-7|.
CASSPPMGTGGYEQYF
>TRBV5-4|TRBJ1-2|large
CASATRGQGNYGYTF
>TRBV5-4|TRBJ2-2|medium-sized
CASSVGTGITGELFF
>TRBV6-4|TRBJ2-2|.
CASSENFFGELFF
>TRBV27|TRBJ2-7|medium-sized
CASSLTASYEQYF
>TRBV7-7|TRBJ2-1|.
CASSLQGFISEQFF
>TRBV5-1|TRBJ2-2|.
CASSLWQYESNTGELFF
>TRBV20-1|TRBJ1-1|.
CSARAPKQGGTEAFF
>TRBV27|TRBJ2-2|.
CASSFLSGEGTGELFF
>TRBV6-5|TRBJ2-3|medium-sized
CASSSPRSADTQYF
>TRBV5-4|TRBJ2-5|.
CASSPPPSEVETQYF
>TRBV11-1|TRBJ2-1|.
CASSLLSSGDYNEQFF
>TRBV10-3|TRBJ1-2|medium-sized
CAISHGQGSDYTF
>TRBV5-1|TRBJ1-2|.
CASSLDLAGAKNYGYTF
>TRBV29-1|TRBJ2-7|medium-sized
CSVQREHEQYF
>TRBV19|TRBJ1-1|.
CASSSTGGISEAFF
>TRBV6-6|TRBJ1-5|medium-sized
CASSTGQGAAQPQHF
>TRBV6-2/TRBV6-3|TRBJ2-1|.
CATTPAGKDEQFF
>TRBV5-1|TRBJ1-6|.
CASSLGNGGGSPLHF
>TRBV27|TRBJ1-1|.
CASSRGQGDIVNTEAFF
>TRBV20-1|TRBJ2-3|.
CSASNWPDTDTQYF
>TRBV19|TRBJ2-7|medium-sized
CASSIAGQDEQYF
>TRBV12-3/TRBV12-4|TRBJ2-2|.
CASILDRPTGELFF
>TRBV6-5|TRBJ2-7|medium-sized
CASSVDYEQYF
>TRBV30|TRBJ2-7|medium-sized
CAWSERYDEQYF
>TRBV20-1|TRBJ2-1|.
CSASQRGLASNEQFF
>TRBV28|TRBJ2-1|.
CASSFASTGYNEQFF